One TCR beta chain is described in this entry. Which antigen it targets is not known. No base qualities exist here, and no much larger clone lies one base off it. This entry comes from a study of T cell changes during pregnancy in multiple sclerosis (dated by TCRdb to between 2018 and 2020). Turning to the overall study: In women with multiple sclerosis, the researchers looked at how the T cell repertoire shifted as pregnancy progressed.

The library came from the immunoSEQ multiplex PCR assay. The table was pulled from immuneACCESS by TCRdb, which kept in-frame rearrangements only. Such tables lose some clones; where checked, under half of the loss comes from unresolved V genes, and the rest has no known cause. The sample data list 78,000 or so clones, and under 95% of these were observed just once. The top ten hold 2.6% of the sample. The source material was peripheral blood, sampled before pregnancy. The source is a female donor with multiple sclerosis, enrolled in a pregnancy study.

The nucleotide sequence is TGCGCCAGCAGCTTGGCAGAGGAGCTCCAAGAGACCCAGTACTTC. It translates to CASSLAEELQETQYF. The chain couples TRBV5-1 to TRBJ2-5; the D gene identity is not certain. Trimming at the junction amounts to 0 bases on V and 1 base on J, and the germline ends lie 10 bases apart. From the germline V gene, CDR1 is SGHRS and CDR2 is YFSETQ. From the cysteine up to the phenylalanine, the CDR3 has a length of 15 residues. Only CDR3 DNA remains: 45 bases, in frame from the first base.